This is a list of T cell receptor beta chains from one sample in a study of radiotherapy plus CTLA-4 blockade in lung cancer. Profiled with immunoSEQ multiplex PCR; TCRdb holds only in-frame clones, not every one. The data show 60,000 to 75,000 clones, with 65% to 85% seen just once and 15% to 20% held by the top ten. The sample was peripheral blood, taken from a patient treated with radiotherapy plus ipilimumab. These TCRs come from a human donor with non-small cell lung cancer whose response to radiotherapy plus ipilimumab could not be evaluated. Some clones in this sample may be carry-over from other donors' samples. The CDR3 runs from the conserved cysteine through the conserved F or W. The D gene is left open where the match is weak. Clone size, where shown, is once, few, many, or a class for clones that have expanded.

TRBJ1-2	-	-	TRBV10-3	CAISERGYGYTF	TGTGCCATCAGTGAGAGGGGCTATGGCTACACCTTC
TRBJ2-3	TRBD2	-	TRBV7-2	CASSTSGGATDTQYF	TGTGCCAGCAGCACGAGCGGGGGGGCAACAGATACGCAGTATTTT
TRBJ2-7	TRBD1	once	TRBV5-1	CASSLATGPEQYF	TGCGCCAGCAGCTTGGCGACAGGGCCCGAGCAGTACTTC
TRBJ2-3	TRBD2	-	TRBV9	CASSRGSGGATDTQYF	TGTGCCAGCAGCAGAGGTAGCGGGGGGGCCACAGATACGCAGTATTTT
TRBJ1-2	TRBD1	-	TRBV5-6	CASSLGQANYGYTF	TGTGCCAGCAGCCTAGGACAGGCAAACTATGGCTACACCTTC
TRBJ2-2	TRBD1	-	TRBV14	CASSSYLVGQGYTGELFF	TGTGCCAGCAGCTCCTATCTGGTGGGACAGGGGTACACCGGGGAGCTGTTTTTT
TRBJ1-6	-	-	TRBV19	CASSIGTGPLHF	TGTGCCAGTAGTATAGGCACGGGGCCCCTCCACTTT
TRBJ1-4	TRBD1	-	TRBV19	CASSIAPDRGTRIEKLFF	TGTGCCAGTAGTATAGCACCTGACAGGGGAACCCGAATCGAAAAACTGTTTTTT
TRBJ1-2	-	-	TRBV9	CASSVGGGYGYTF	TGTGCCAGCAGCGTAGGCGGGGGCTATGGCTACACCTTC
TRBJ1-6	-	-	TRBV30	CAWTRSSYNSPLHF	TGTGCCTGGACACGGAGCTCCTATAATTCACCCCTCCACTTT
TRBJ1-1	-	-	TRBV5-1	CASSYRVGTEAFF	TGCGCCAGCAGCTACAGGGTGGGCACTGAAGCTTTCTTT
TRBJ2-7	-	-	TRBV7-2	CASSLAGTLNF	TGTGCCAGCAGCTTGGCCGGGACTCTGAATTTC
TRBJ2-7	-	-	TRBV15	CATSRDLSGLDEQYF	TGTGCCACCAGCAGAGATTTGAGCGGGCTGGACGAGCAGTACTTC
TRBJ2-7	TRBD1	-	TRBV29-1	CSVGTGQGYEQYF	TGCAGCGTTGGGACGGGACAGGGGTACGAGCAGTACTTC
TRBJ2-1	TRBD1	-	TRBV5-1	CASSLGGQGYNEQFF	TGCGCCAGCAGCTTGGGGGGACAGGGCTACAATGAGCAGTTCTTC
TRBJ1-5	-	-	TRBV18	CASSPGTPEYQPQHF	TGTGCCAGCTCACCCGGGACACCAGAATATCAGCCCCAGCATTTT
TRBJ1-4	-	-	TRBV4-3	CASSQDYRGNTNEKLFF	TGCGCCAGCAGCCAAGATTATAGGGGCAACACTAATGAAAAACTGTTTTTT
TRBJ2-1	-	-	TRBV15	CATSSLDGTSSYNEQFF	TGTGCCACCAGCAGCCTAGATGGGACTTCCTCCTACAATGAGCAGTTCTTC
TRBJ1-5	TRBD1	-	TRBV5-6	CASSQTGVNQPQHF	TGTGCCAGCAGCCAAACAGGGGTCAATCAGCCCCAGCATTTT
TRBJ1-5	-	few	TRBV2	CASSGGHQPQHF	TGTGCCAGCAGTGGGGGCCATCAGCCCCAGCATTTT
TRBJ1-6	-	-	TRBV5-4	CASSLEAASINSPLHF	TGTGCCAGCAGCTTGGAGGCGGCGAGTATCAATTCACCCCTCCACTTT
TRBJ2-7	-	-	TRBV28	CASSLQGSYEQYF	TGTGCCAGCAGTTTACAGGGCTCCTACGAGCAGTACTTC
TRBJ1-5	-	-	TRBV19	CASSDGGGSNQPQHF	TGTGCCAGTAGTGATGGCGGGGGTAGCAATCAGCCCCAGCATTTT
TRBJ2-2	TRBD1	-	TRBV4-3	CASSQAYGSDRGGELFF	TGCGCCAGCAGCCAAGCGTACGGGTCAGACAGGGGCGGGGAGCTGTTTTTT
TRBJ2-6	TRBD2	-	TRBV19	CASSGEGRESGANVLTF	TGTGCCAGTTCAGGTGAGGGGAGGGAGTCTGGGGCCAACGTCCTGACTTTC
TRBJ2-7	-	-	TRBV4-2	CASSQDRDSSYEQYF	TGTGCCAGCAGCCAAGACCGGGACTCCTCCTACGAGCAGTACTTC
TRBJ1-2	TRBD1	-	TRBV25-1	CASSDRQGFGYTF	TGTGCCAGCAGTGATCGACAGGGCTTCGGCTACACCTTC
TRBJ1-2	-	-	TRBV7-9	CASTPGGPYGYTF	TGTGCCAGCACCCCGGGGGGTCCCTATGGCTACACCTTC
TRBJ1-4	TRBD1	-	TRBV7-8	CASSGQRQGMEKLFF	TGTGCCAGCAGCGGACAGCGACAGGGAATGGAAAAACTGTTTTTT
TRBJ1-2	-	-	TRBV5-1	CASSLRWADGYTF	TGCGCCAGCAGCTTGCGTTGGGCAGATGGCTACACCTTC
TRBJ1-5	TRBD1	-	TRBV5-1	CASSLSGGNQPQHF	TGCGCCAGCAGCTTATCAGGGGGAAATCAGCCCCAGCATTTT